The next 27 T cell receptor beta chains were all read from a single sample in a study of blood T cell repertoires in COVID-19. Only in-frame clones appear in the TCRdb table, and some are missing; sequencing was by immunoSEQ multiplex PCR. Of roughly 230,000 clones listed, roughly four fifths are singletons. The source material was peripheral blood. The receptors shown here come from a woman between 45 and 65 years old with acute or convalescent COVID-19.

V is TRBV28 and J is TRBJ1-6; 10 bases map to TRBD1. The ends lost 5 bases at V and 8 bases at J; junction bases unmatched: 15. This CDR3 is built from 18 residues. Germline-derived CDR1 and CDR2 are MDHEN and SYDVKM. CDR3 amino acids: CASSGWDLGGQGHSPLHF. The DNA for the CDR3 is TGTGCCAGCAGTGGATGGGACCTGGGGGGACAGGGGCATTCACCCCTCCACTTT. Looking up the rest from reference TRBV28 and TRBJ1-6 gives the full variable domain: DVKVTQSSRYLVKRTGEKVFLECVQDMDHENMFWYRQDPGLGLRLIYFSYDVKMKEKGDIPEGYSVSREKKERFSLILESASTNQTSMYLCASSGWDLGGQGHSPLHFGNGTRLTVT.

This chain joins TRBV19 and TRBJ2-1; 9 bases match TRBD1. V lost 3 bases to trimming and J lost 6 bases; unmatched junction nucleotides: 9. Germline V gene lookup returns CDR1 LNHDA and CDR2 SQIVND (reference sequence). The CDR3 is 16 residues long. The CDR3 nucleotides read TGTGCCAGTAGTATCTTGGGAAACAGGGGGCTCAATGAGCAGTTCTTC. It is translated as CASSILGNRGLNEQFF.

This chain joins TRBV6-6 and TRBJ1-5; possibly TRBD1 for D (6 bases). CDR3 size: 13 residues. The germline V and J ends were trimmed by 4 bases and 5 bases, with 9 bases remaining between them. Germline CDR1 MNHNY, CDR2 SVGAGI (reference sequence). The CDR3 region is CASSWGQDQPQHF. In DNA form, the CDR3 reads TGTGCCAGCAGTTGGGGACAAGATCAGCCCCAGCATTTT.

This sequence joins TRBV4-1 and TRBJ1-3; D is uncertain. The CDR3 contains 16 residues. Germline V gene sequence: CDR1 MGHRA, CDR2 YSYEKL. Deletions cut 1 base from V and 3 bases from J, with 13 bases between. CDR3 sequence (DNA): TGCGCCAGCAGCCAAGTATACCCACGGGGTGGAAACACCATATATTTT. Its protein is CASSQVYPRGGNTIYF.

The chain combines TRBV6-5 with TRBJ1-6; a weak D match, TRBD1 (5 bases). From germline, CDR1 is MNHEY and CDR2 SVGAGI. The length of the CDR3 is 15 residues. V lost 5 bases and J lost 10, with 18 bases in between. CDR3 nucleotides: TGTGCCAGCAGTCCCACCGGGGGGAAGGACTCACCCCTCCACTTT. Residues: CASSPTGGKDSPLHF.

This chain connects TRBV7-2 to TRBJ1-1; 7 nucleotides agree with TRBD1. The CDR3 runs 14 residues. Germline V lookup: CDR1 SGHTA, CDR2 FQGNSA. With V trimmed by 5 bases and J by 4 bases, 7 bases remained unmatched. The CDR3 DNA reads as TGTGCCAGCAGCCCCTGGTACAGGGGCACTGAAGCTTTCTTT. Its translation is CASSPWYRGTEAFF.

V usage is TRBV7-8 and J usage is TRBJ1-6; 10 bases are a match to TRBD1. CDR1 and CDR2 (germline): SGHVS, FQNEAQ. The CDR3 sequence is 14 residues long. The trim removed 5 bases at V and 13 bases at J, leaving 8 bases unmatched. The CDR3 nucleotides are TGTGCCAGCAGCCAGACAGGGGGCGGTCCCCCCCTCCACTTT. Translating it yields CASSQTGGGPPLHF. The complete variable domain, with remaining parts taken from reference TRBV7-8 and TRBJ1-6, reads GAGVSQSPRYKVAKRGQDVALRCDPISGHVSLFWYQQALGQGPEFLTYFQNEAQLDKSGLPSDRFFAERPEGSVSTLKIQRTQQEDSAVYLCASSQTGGGPPLHFGNGTRLTVT.

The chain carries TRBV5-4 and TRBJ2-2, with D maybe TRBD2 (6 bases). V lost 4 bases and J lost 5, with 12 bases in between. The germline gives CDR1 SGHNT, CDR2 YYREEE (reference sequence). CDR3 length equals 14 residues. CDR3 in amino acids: CASSTGGPTGELFF. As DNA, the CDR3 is TGTGCCAGCAGCACCGGAGGGCCTACCGGGGAGCTGTTTTTT.

The CDR3, as DNA: TGCAGTGTTGGCAACTATGGCTACACCTTC. The encoded protein is CSVGNYGYTF. The gene calls are TRBV20-1 and TRBJ1-2; no clear D. Trimming pared 7 bases from V and 2 bases from J, leaving 5 bases between. Per germline, CDR1 DFQATT and CDR2 SNEGSKA (reference sequence). This CDR3 is 10 amino acids long.

In nucleotides, the CDR3 is TGCGCCAGCAGCGTGACAGGGGGGGAAGAGACCCAGTACTTC. Protein product: CASSVTGGEETQYF. The chain uses TRBV5-1 and TRBJ2-5, with 9 bases fitting TRBD1. This CDR3 contains 14 residues. Germline V CDR1 and CDR2: SGHRS, YFSETQ. The V and J ends lost 4 bases and 3 bases, in that order; junction bases with no gene match: 4.

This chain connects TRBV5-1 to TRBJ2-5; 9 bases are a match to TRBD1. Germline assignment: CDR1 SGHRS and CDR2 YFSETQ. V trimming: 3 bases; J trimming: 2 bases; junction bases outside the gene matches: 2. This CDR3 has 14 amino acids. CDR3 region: CASSSQGAQETQYF. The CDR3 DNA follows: TGCGCCAGCAGCTCACAGGGGGCTCAAGAGACCCAGTACTTC.

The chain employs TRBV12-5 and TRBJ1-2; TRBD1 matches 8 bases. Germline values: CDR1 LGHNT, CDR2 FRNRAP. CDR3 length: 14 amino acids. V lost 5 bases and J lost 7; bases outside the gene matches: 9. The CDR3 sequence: CASGPIPGTGGYTF. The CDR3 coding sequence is TGTGCTAGTGGTCCCATTCCCGGGACAGGTGGCTACACCTTC.

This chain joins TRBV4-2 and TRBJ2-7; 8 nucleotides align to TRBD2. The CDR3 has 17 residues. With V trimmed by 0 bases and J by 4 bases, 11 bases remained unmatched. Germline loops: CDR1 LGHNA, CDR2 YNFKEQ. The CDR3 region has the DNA TGTGCCAGCAGCCAAGATTTCGGTCGGGAGGGAAGATACGAGCAGTACTTC. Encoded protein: CASSQDFGREGRYEQYF.

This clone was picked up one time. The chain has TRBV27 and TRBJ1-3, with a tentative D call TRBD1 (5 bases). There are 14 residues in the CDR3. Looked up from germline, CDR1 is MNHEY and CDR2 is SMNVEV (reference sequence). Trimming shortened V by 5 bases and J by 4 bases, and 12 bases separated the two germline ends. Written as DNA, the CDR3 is TGTGCCAGCAGTACGCAGTGGGGCGGAAACACCATATATTTT. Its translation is CASSTQWGGNTIYF.

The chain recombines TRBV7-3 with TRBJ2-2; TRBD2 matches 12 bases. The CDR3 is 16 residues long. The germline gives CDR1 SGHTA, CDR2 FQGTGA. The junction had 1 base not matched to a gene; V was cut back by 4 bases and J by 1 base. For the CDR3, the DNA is TGTGCCAGCAGCTCACTAGCGGGGGGGAACACCGGGGAGCTGTTTTTT. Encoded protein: CASSSLAGGNTGELFF.

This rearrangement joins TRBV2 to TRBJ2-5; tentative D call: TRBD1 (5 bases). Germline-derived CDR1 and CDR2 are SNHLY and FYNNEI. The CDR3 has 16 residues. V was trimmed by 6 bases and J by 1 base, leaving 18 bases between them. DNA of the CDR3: TGTGCCAGCAGGAACCTGAGAACAGGCTCCCAAGAGACCCAGTACTTC. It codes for CASRNLRTGSQETQYF.

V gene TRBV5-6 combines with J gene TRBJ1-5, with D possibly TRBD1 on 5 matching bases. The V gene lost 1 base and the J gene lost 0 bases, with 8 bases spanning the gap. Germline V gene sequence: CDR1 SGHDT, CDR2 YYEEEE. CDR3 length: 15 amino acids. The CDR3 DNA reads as TGTGCCAGCAGCTTGCTAGGGGTTAGCAATCAGCCCCAGCATTTT. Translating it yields CASSLLGVSNQPQHF.

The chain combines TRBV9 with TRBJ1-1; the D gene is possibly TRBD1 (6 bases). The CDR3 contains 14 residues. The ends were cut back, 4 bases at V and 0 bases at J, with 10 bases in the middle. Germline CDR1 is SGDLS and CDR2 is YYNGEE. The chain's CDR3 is CASSRQALNTEAFF. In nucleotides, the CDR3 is TGTGCCAGCAGCCGACAGGCCCTGAACACTGAAGCTTTCTTT.

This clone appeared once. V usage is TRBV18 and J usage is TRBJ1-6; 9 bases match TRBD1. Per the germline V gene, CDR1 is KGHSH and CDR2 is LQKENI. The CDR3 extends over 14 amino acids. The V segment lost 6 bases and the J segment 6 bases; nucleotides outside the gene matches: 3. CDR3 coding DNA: TGTGCCAGCTCGATGGACAGGGGTAATTCACCCCTCCACTTT. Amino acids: CASSMDRGNSPLHF.

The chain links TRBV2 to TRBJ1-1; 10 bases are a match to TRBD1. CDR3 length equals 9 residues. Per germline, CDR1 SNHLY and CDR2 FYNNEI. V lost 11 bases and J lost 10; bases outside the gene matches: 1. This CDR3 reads CAGDRGAFF. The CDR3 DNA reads TGTGCCGGGGACAGGGGAGCTTTCTTT. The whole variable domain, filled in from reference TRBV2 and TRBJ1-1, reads EPEVTQTPSHQVTQMGQEVILRCVPISNHLYFYWYRQILGQKVEFLVSFYNNEISEKSEIFDDQFSVERPDGSNFTLKIRSTKLEDSAMYFCAGDRGAFFGQGTRLTVV.

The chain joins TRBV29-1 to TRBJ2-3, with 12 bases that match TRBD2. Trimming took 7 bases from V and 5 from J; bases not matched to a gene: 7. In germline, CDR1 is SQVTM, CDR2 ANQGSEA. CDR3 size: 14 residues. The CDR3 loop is CSALAGGPQDTQYF. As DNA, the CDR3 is TGCAGCGCTCTAGCGGGGGGGCCGCAAGATACGCAGTATTTT.

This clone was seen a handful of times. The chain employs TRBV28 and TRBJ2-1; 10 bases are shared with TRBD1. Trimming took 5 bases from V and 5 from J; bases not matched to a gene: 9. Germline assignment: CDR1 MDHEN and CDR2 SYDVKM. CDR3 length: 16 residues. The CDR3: CASSPYSGTGDNEQFF. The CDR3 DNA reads TGTGCCAGCAGTCCCTACTCAGGGACAGGGGACAATGAGCAGTTCTTC.

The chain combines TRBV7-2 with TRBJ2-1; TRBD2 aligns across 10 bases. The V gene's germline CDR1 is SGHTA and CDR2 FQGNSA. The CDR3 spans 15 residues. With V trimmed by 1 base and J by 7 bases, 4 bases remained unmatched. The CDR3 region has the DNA TGTGCCAGCAGCTTAGAAGCGGGGGGGCGGAATGAGCAGTTCTTC. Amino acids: CASSLEAGGRNEQFF.

The CDR3 region has the DNA TGTGCCAGCAAGACTAGCGGAAACACCGGGGAGCTGTTTTTT. It specifies CASKTSGNTGELFF. The rearrangement uses TRBV3-1 (or the pseudogene TRBV3-2) and TRBJ2-2, with TRBD2 identical over 9 bases. With 7 bases clipped from V and 2 bases from J, the junction kept 2 bases outside the gene matches. Per germline, CDR1 LGHDT and CDR2 YNNKEL (reference sequence). The CDR3 has 14 residues.

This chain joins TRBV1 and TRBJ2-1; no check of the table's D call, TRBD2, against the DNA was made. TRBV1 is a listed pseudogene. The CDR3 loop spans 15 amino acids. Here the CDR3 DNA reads TGCACCAGCAGCCATTCTAGCGGGAGTAACAATGAGCAGTTCTTC. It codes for CTSSHSSGSNNEQFF.

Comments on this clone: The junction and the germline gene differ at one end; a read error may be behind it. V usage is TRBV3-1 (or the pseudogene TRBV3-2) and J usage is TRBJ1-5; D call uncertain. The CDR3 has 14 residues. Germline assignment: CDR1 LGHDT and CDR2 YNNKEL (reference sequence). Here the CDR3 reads CASSQEVSTQPQHF. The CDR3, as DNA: TGTGCCAGCAGCCAAGAGGTTAGCACTCAGCCCCAGCATTTT.

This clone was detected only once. The CDR3 bases are TGCGCCAGCAGCCAAGGGACGGGATATGGCTACACCTTC. This gives the protein CASSQGTGYGYTF. This sequence joins TRBV4-3 and TRBJ1-2; D call uncertain. Germline-derived CDR1 and CDR2 are LGHNA and YSLEER. Trimming left V 1 base short and J 5 bases short, with 8 bases between. This CDR3 is built from 13 residues.